The source of this TCR beta chain is a study of cytomegalovirus exposure and HLA in healthy donors. Libraries were prepared by immunoSEQ multiplex PCR; TCRdb keeps only in-frame clonotypes and omits some of them. The repertoire holds 260,000 or so clones, with more than 75% as singletons. J was trimmed by 1 base and V by 5 bases; bases with no gene match: 12. The CDR3 extends over 17 amino acids. The germline gives CDR1 MNHEY, CDR2 SMNVEV (reference sequence). V is TRBV27 and J is TRBJ1-1; the match to TRBD1 covers 8 bases. The TCR sequence derives from a woman between 18 and 29 years old in good health and CMV-seronegative. Sequencing was performed on PBMCs. The DNA for the CDR3 is TGTGCCAGCAGTATTCAGGGGGCCGGGTTTAGGAACACTGAAGCTTTCTTT. It is translated as CASSIQGAGFRNTEAFF.